The next 16 T cell receptor beta chains were all read from a single sample in a study of beta chain features in type 1 diabetes. Study-wide findings and caveats: Among patients with Type 1 diabetes, TCRB CDR3s were moderately but significantly shorter in every one of the four CD4+ subsets.

TCRB transcripts that were expressed got sequenced, as all of the isolated RNA had been reverse transcribed. Sequencing was performed with immunoSEQ multiplex PCR; in TCRdb, only in-frame clones are kept and a portion is missing. Among 400,000 or so clones listed, 9.6% were seen once. For these TCRs, the target antigens are not known. The sequenced sample consisted of central memory CD4+ T cells from blood. All receptors come from a man younger than 40 with type 1 diabetes.

This clone was picked up a small number of times. The rearrangement uses TRBV5-1 and TRBJ2-1; 7 bases are a match to TRBD2. The germline V gene encodes CDR1 SGHRS and CDR2 YFSETQ. Trimming cost V 4 bases and J 10 bases; bases outside gene matches: 5. CDR3 size: 12 residues. The CDR3 DNA is TGCGCCAGCAGCCCGCCGGGACTAGAGCAGTTCTTC. This encodes CASSPPGLEQFF.

The table lists this clone with a few counts. The chain has TRBV7-2 and TRBJ2-7, with 8 positions matching TRBD2. The CDR3 sequence is 15 residues long. Trimming removed 2 bases from V and 3 bases from J; junction bases left unmatched: 6. Germline values: CDR1 SGHTA, CDR2 FQGNSA. This CDR3 is CASSLTSGSVYEQYF. The CDR3 bases are TGTGCCAGCAGCTTAACTAGCGGCTCGGTCTACGAGCAGTACTTC.

The chain recombines TRBV7-9 with TRBJ2-7; no reliable D call. Looked up from germline, CDR1 is SEHNR and CDR2 is FQNEAQ (reference sequence). The CDR3 length is 14 residues. Trimming pared 3 bases from V and 2 bases from J, leaving 11 bases between. CDR3: CASSFGHQTYEQYF. The CDR3, as DNA: TGTGCCAGCAGCTTTGGGCACCAAACCTACGAGCAGTACTTC.

The chain joins TRBV11-2 to TRBJ2-7; D may be TRBD1 (5 bases). Germline V gives CDR1 SGHAT, CDR2 FQNNGV. This CDR3 comprises 14 residues. The V end lost 0 bases, the J end lost 4 bases, and 10 bases lay between the germline ends. The CDR3 DNA is TGTGCCAGCAGCTTAGATTGGCAGGGTTACGAGCAGTACTTC. Its protein is CASSLDWQGYEQYF.

The V and J genes are TRBV11-2 and TRBJ2-1; D assignment may be TRBD1 or TRBD2 (5 bases each). Per germline, CDR1 SGHAT and CDR2 FQNNGV. This CDR3 region has 14 residues. V was trimmed by 5 bases and J by 3 bases, leaving 11 bases between them. CDR3 loop: CASSLGTSYNEQFF. Written as DNA, the CDR3 is TGTGCCAGCAGCCTAGGGACGAGCTACAATGAGCAGTTCTTC.

CDR3 DNA: TGTGCCAGCAGTTTTACAGCGGACACTGAAGCTTTCTTT. This translates into CASSFTADTEAFF. The chain has TRBV7-9 and TRBJ1-1; D not certain. The length of the CDR3 is 13 residues. Trimming cost V 6 bases and J 3 bases, with 11 bases left between them. Germline V gene lookup returns CDR1 SEHNR and CDR2 FQNEAQ (reference sequence).

The gene calls are TRBV27 and TRBJ1-2; D ambiguous. V dropped 2 bases and J dropped 3 bases, with 7 bases sitting between them. The CDR3 runs 13 residues. Per the germline V gene, CDR1 is MNHEY and CDR2 is SMNVEV (reference sequence). The DNA of the CDR3 is TGTGCCAGCAGTTTACGGCAGCACTATGGCTACACCTTC. Amino acids: CASSLRQHYGYTF.

Worth noting for this clone: Other DNA sequences within the sample encode an identical CDR3. This chain links TRBV7-9 with TRBJ2-5; the D gene is possibly TRBD1 (6 bases). CDR1 SEHNR and CDR2 FQNEAQ come from the germline V gene (reference sequence). Trimming removed 3 bases from V and 3 bases from J, with 8 bases in between. The CDR3 loop spans 13 amino acids. CDR3 loop: CASSLSGEETQYF. The DNA for the CDR3 is TGTGCCAGCAGCTTGTCAGGGGAAGAGACCCAGTACTTC. Complete variable domain (other parts from reference TRBV7-9 and TRBJ2-5): DTGVSQNPRHKITKRGQNVTFRCDPISEHNRLYWYRQTLGQGPEFLTYFQNEAQLEKSRLLSDRFSAERPKGSFSTLEIQRTEQGDSAMYLCASSLSGEETQYFGPGTRLLVL.

A single count supports this clone. V is TRBV9 and J is TRBJ2-3; possibly TRBD2 for D (5 bases). Germline V gene sequence: CDR1 SGDLS, CDR2 YYNGEE. The CDR3 covers 14 residues. V lost 0 bases and J lost 5, with 10 bases in between. The CDR3 region is CASSVDASQDTQYF. The DNA for the CDR3 is TGTGCCAGCAGCGTAGACGCTAGCCAAGATACGCAGTATTTT.

This chain connects TRBV15 to TRBJ1-1; 9 positions agree with TRBD1. After removal of 0 bases from V and 3 bases from J, the junction contained 8 bases not matched to a gene. Germline V CDR1 and CDR2: LNHNV, YYDKDF (reference sequence). This CDR3 has 17 residues. The CDR3 sequence: CATSREPGRTGDTEAFF. CDR3 in DNA: TGTGCCACCAGCAGAGAACCCGGCAGGACAGGGGACACTGAAGCTTTCTTT.

This chain links TRBV4-2 with TRBJ2-1; 8 positions agree with TRBD2. The germline V gene has CDR1 LGHNA and CDR2 YNFKEQ. The CDR3 is 15 residues long. The V and J ends lost 5 bases and 6 bases, in that order; junction bases with no gene match: 9. CDR3 DNA sequence: TGTGCCAGCAGCGAGACCAGCGGGGGACGCAATGAGCAGTTCTTC. Its translation: CASSETSGGRNEQFF.

This clone occurred a few times. The same CDR3 can be traced to other DNA sequences in this sample. The chain joins TRBV7-9 to TRBJ2-2; D not certain. V lost 5 bases, J lost 2 bases, and 6 bases lay in between. The CDR3 is 13 amino acids. Germline V gene data show CDR1 as SEHNR and CDR2 as FQNEAQ (reference sequence). CDR3 in amino acids: CASSLINTGELFF. Here the CDR3 DNA reads TGTGCCAGCAGCCTAATTAACACCGGGGAGCTGTTTTTT.

The chain combines TRBV30 with TRBJ2-5, with D maybe TRBD2 (6 bases). CDR3 length: 13 residues. Trimming stripped 1 base from V and 3 bases from J, with 9 bases between. Germline V gene lookup returns CDR1 GTSNPN and CDR2 SVGIG (reference sequence). CDR3 in DNA: TGTGCCTGGAGTGCGACTAGAGAAGAGACCCAGTACTTC. It translates to CAWSATREETQYF.

This clone was found a few times. This chain uses TRBV5-6 with TRBJ2-1; the D gene could be TRBD1 or TRBD2 (5 bases each). CDR3 length equals 12 residues. The V end lost 4 bases, the J end lost 9 bases, and 11 bases lay between the germline ends. Germline V gene data show CDR1 as SGHDT and CDR2 as YYEEEE. The chain's CDR3 is CASSVGTREQFF. CDR3 nucleotide sequence: TGTGCCAGCAGCGTAGGGACCCGTGAGCAGTTCTTC.

Concerning this clone: The sample carries other DNA sequences with the same CDR3. The chain carries TRBV7-2 and TRBJ1-1; tentatively, D is TRBD1 (6 bases). Trimming left V 4 bases short and J 0 bases short, with 9 bases between. Germline CDR1 and CDR2: SGHTA and FQGNSA. The CDR3 runs 14 residues. CDR3 loop: CASSSQGMNTEAFF. CDR3 DNA sequence: TGTGCCAGCAGCTCACAGGGAATGAACACTGAAGCTTTCTTT.

This rearrangement joins TRBV16 to TRBJ1-5; D is unclear. Germline V CDR1 and CDR2: KGHSY, FQNENV. The CDR3 runs to 15 residues. V was pared by 2 bases and J by 4 bases, with 12 bases between. The CDR3 reads CASSQDRRVNQPQHF. Here the CDR3 DNA reads TGTGCCAGCAGCCAAGATCGAAGGGTTAATCAGCCCCAGCATTTT.